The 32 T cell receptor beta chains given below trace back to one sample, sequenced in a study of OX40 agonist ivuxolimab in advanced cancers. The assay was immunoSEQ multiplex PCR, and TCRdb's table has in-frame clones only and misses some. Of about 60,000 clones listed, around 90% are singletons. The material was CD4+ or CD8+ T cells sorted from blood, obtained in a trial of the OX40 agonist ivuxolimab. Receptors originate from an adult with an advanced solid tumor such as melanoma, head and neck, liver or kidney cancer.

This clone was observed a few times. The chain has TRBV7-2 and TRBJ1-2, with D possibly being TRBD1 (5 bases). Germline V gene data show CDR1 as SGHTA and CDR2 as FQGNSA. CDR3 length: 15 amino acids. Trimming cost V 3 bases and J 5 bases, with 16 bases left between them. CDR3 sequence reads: CASSLGVIGVYGYTF. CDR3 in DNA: TGTGCCAGCAGCTTGGGGGTCATAGGGGTATATGGCTACACCTTC.

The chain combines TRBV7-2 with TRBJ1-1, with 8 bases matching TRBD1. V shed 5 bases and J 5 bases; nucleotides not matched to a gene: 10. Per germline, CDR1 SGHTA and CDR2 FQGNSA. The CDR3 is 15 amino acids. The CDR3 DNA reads TGTGCCAGCAGCCTTCCTACAGGGGGACGAACTGAAGCTTTCTTT. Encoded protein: CASSLPTGGRTEAFF.

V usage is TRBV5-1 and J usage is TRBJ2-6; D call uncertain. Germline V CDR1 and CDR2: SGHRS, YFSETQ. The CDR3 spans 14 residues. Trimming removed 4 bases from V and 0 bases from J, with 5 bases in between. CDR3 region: CASSTVSGANVLTF. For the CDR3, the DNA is TGCGCCAGCAGCACGGTCTCTGGGGCCAACGTCCTGACTTTC.

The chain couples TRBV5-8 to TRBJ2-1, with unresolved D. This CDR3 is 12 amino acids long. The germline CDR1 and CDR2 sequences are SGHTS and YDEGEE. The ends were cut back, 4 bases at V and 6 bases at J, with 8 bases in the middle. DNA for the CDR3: TGTGCCAGCAGCGCCTGGAGCAATGAGCAGTTCTTC. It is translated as CASSAWSNEQFF. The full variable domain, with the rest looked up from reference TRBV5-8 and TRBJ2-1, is EAGVTQSPTHLIKTRGQQATLRCSPISGHTSVYWYQQALGLGLQFLLWYDEGEERNRGNFPPRFSGRQFPNYSSELNVNALELEDSALYLCASSAWSNEQFFGPGTRLTVL.

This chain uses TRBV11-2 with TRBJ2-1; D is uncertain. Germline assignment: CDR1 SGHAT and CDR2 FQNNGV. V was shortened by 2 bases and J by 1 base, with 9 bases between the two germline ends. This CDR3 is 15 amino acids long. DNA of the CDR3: TGTGCCAGCAGCTTACGGGCAGATTCCTACAATGAGCAGTTCTTC. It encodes CASSLRADSYNEQFF.

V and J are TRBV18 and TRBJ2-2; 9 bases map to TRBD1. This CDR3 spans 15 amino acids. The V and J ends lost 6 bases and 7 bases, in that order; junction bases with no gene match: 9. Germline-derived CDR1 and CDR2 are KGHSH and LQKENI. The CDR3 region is CASSQDRGHFGELFF. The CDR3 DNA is TGTGCCAGCTCGCAGGACAGGGGCCACTTCGGGGAGCTGTTTTTT. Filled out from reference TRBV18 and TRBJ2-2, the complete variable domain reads NAGVMQNPRHLVRRRGQEARLRCSPMKGHSHVYWYRQLPEEGLKFMVYLQKENIIDESGMPKERFSAEFPKEGPSILRIQQVVRGDSAAYFCASSQDRGHFGELFFGEGSRLTVL.

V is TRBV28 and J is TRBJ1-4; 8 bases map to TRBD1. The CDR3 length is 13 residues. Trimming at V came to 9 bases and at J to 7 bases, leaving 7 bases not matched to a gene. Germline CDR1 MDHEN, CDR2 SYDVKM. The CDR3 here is CASGGQGREKLFF. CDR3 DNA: TGTGCCAGTGGCGGACAGGGACGTGAAAAACTGTTTTTT.

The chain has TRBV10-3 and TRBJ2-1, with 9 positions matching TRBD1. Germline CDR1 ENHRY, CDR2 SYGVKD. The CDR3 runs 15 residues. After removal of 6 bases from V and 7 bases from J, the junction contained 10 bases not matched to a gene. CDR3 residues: CAIREGQGRANEQFF. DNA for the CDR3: TGTGCCATCAGGGAGGGACAGGGCCGAGCGAATGAGCAGTTCTTC.

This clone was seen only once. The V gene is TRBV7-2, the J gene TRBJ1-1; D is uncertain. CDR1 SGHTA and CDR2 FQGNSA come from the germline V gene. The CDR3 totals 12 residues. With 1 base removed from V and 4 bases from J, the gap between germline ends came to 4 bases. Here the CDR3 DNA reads TGTGCCAGCAGCTTAGTACGCACTGAAGCTTTCTTT. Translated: CASSLVRTEAFF.

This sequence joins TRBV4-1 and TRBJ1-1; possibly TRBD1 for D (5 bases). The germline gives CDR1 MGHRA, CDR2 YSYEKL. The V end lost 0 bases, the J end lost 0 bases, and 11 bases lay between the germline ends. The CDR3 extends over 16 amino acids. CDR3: CASSQDNGAMNTEAFF. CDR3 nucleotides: TGCGCCAGCAGCCAAGATAATGGGGCTATGAACACTGAAGCTTTCTTT.

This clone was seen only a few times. CDR3 loop: CASSPPRDRVREQYF. The CDR3 nucleotides are TGTGCCAGCTCACCACCAAGGGACAGGGTGAGGGAGCAGTACTTC. The genes are TRBV18 and TRBJ2-7, with 9 bases that match TRBD1. V was clipped by 0 bases and J by 7 bases; unmatched bases: 7. The CDR3 has 15 residues. The germline V gene has CDR1 KGHSH and CDR2 LQKENI. Filled out from reference TRBV18 and TRBJ2-7, the complete variable domain reads NAGVMQNPRHLVRRRGQEARLRCSPMKGHSHVYWYRQLPEEGLKFMVYLQKENIIDESGMPKERFSAEFPKEGPSILRIQQVVRGDSAAYFCASSPPRDRVREQYFGPGTRLTVT.

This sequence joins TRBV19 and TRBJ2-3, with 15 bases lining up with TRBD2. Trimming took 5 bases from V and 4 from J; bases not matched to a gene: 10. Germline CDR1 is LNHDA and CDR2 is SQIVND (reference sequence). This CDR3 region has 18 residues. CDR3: CASSSRGTSGRRSDTQYF. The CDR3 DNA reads TGTGCCAGTAGTTCCCGAGGGACTAGCGGGAGGAGGTCAGATACGCAGTATTTT.

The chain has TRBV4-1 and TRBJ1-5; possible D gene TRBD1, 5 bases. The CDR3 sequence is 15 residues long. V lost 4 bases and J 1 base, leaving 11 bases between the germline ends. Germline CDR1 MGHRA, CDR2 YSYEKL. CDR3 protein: CASSLSGGSNQPQHF. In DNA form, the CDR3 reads TGCGCCAGCAGCCTTAGCGGGGGGAGCAATCAGCCCCAGCATTTT.

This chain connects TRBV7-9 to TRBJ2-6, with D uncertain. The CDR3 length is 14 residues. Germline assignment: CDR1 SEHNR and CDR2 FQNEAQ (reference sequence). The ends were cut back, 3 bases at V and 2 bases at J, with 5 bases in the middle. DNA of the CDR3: TGTGCCAGCAGCTTCCCGACTGGGGCCAACGTCCTGACTTTC. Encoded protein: CASSFPTGANVLTF.

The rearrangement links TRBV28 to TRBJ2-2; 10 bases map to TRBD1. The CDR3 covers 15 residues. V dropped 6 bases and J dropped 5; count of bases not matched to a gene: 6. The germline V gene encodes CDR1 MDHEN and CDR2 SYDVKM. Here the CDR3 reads CASRRQGAGTGELFF. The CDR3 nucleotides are TGTGCCAGCAGACGACAGGGGGCCGGGACCGGGGAGCTGTTTTTT.

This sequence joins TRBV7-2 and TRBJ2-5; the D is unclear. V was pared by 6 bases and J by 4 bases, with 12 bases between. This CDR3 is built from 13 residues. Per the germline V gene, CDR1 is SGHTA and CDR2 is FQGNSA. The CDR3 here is CASRGLLGETQYF. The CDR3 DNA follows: TGTGCCAGCAGGGGCTTACTCGGAGAGACCCAGTACTTC.

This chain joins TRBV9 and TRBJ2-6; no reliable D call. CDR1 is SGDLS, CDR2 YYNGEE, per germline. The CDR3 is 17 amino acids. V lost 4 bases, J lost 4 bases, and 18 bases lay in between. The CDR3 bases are TGTGCCAGCAGCCCCAGAGGAAGTTTGTTCGGGGCCAACGTCCTGACTTTC. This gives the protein CASSPRGSLFGANVLTF.

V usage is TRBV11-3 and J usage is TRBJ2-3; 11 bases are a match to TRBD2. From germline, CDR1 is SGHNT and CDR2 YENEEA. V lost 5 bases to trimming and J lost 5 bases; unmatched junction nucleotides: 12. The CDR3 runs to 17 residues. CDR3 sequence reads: CASSLRFGLAGLDTQYF. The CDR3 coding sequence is TGTGCCAGCAGCCTCCGTTTTGGACTAGCGGGTCTAGATACGCAGTATTTT.

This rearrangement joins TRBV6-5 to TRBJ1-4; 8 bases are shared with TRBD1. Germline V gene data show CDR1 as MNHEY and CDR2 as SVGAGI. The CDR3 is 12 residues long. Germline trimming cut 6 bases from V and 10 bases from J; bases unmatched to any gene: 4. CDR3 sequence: CASRRGQGKLFF. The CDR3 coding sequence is TGTGCCAGCAGACGTGGACAGGGAAAACTGTTTTTT.

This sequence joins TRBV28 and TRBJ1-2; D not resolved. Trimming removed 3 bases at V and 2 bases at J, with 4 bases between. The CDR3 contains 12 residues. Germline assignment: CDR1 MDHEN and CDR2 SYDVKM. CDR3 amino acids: CASSFRNYGYTF. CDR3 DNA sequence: TGTGCCAGCAGTTTCCGAAACTATGGCTACACCTTC.

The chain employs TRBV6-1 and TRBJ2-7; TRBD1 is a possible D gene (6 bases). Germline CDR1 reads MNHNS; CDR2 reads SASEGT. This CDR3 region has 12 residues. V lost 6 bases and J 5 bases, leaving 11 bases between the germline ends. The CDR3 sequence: CASSHRDHEQYF. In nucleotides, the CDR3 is TGTGCCAGCAGCCACAGGGACCACGAGCAGTACTTC.

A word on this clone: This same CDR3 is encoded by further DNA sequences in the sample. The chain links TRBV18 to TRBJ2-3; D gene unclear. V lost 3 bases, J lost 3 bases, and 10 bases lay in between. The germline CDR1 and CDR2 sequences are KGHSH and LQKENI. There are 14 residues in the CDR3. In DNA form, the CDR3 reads TGTGCCAGCTCACCTGGCACCCGGACAGATACGCAGTATTTT. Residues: CASSPGTRTDTQYF.

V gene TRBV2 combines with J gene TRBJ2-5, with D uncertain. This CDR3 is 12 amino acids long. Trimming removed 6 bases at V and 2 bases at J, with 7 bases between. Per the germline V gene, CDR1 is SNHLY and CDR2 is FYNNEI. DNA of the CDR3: TGTGCCAGCAGCCAGGTTCAAGAGACCCAGTACTTC. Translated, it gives CASSQVQETQYF.

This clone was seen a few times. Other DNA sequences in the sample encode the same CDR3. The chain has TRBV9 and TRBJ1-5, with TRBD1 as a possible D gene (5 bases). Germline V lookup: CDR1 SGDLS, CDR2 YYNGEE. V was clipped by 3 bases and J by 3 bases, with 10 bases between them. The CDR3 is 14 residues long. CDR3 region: CASSAQGDNQPQHF. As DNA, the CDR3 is TGTGCCAGCAGCGCGCAGGGCGACAATCAGCCCCAGCATTTT.

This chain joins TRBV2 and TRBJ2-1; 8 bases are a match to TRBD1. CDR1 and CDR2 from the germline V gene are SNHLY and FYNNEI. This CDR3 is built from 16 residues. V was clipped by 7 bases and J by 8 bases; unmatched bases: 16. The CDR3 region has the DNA TGTGCCAGCAAGACGGGACAGGTCTCCGCGATGTATGAGCAGTTCTTC. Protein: CASKTGQVSAMYEQFF.

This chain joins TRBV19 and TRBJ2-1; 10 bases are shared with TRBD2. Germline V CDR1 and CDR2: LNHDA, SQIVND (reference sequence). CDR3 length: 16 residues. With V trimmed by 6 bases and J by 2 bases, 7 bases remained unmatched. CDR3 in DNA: TGTGCCAGTAGGGGCCCTAGCGGGAGTACCTACAATGAGCAGTTCTTC. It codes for CASRGPSGSTYNEQFF.

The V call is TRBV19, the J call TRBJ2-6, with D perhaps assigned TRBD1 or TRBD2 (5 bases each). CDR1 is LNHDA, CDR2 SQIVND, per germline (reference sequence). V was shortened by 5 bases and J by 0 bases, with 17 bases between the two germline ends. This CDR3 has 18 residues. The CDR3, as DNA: TGTGCCAGTAGTCAACCGGGACCGTGGAGCTCTGGGGCCAACGTCCTGACTTTC. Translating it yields CASSQPGPWSSGANVLTF.

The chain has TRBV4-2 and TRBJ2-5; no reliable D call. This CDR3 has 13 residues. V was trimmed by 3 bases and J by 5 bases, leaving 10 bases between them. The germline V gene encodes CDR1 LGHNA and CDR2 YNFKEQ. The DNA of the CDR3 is TGTGCCAGCAGCCAGGGTGATCGGGAGACCCAGTACTTC. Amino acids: CASSQGDRETQYF.

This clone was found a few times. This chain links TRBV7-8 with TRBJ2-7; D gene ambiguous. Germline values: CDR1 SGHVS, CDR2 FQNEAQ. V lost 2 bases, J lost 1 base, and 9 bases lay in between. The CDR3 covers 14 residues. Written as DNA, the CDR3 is TGTGCCAGCAGCTTAAATAGCAGGTCCTACGAGCAGTACTTC. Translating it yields CASSLNSRSYEQYF.

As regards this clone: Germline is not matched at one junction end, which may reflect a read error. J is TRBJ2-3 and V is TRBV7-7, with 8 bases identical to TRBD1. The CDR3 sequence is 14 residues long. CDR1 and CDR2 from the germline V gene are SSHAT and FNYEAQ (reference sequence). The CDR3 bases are TGTGCTAGCAGCGTCGACAGGGGCGCAGATACGCAGTATTTT. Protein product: CASSVDRGADTQYF.

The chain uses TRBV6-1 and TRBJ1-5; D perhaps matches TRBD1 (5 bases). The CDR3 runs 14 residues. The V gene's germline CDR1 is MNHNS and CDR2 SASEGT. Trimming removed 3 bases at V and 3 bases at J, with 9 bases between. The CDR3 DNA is TGTGCCAGCAGTGATTCGGGACTCAATCAGCCCCAGCATTTT. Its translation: CASSDSGLNQPQHF.

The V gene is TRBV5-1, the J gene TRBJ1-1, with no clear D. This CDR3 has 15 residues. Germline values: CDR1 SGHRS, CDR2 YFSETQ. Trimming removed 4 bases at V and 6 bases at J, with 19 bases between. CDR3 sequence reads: CASSPVEGAKSEAFF. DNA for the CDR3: TGCGCCAGCAGCCCCGTGGAGGGCGCTAAATCTGAAGCTTTCTTT.